Each of the 17 T cell receptor beta chains below was sequenced from the same sample in a study of blood T cell repertoires in COVID-19. Sequencing used immunoSEQ multiplex PCR; TCRdb keeps in-frame clones, though not all of them. This table holds approximately 70,000 clones, over 65% found once. Sequencing input: peripheral blood. Receptors were obtained from a woman aged 70-85 years with acute or convalescent COVID-19.

The gene calls are TRBV7-9 and TRBJ2-7; D possibly corresponds to TRBD2 (5 bases). V lost 7 bases, J lost 0 bases, and 13 bases lay in between. The CDR3 consists of 14 residues. Per germline, CDR1 SEHNR and CDR2 FQNEAQ (reference sequence). Written as DNA, the CDR3 is TGTGCCAGCAATCGGGGATTAAGCTCCTACGAGCAGTACTTC. Its translation is CASNRGLSSYEQYF.

The chain is built from TRBV29-1 and TRBJ2-4; D possibly corresponds to TRBD1 (6 bases). CDR1 and CDR2 from the germline V gene are SQVTM and ANQGSEA. V dropped 0 bases and J dropped 9 bases, with 12 bases sitting between them. This CDR3 is built from 13 residues. The CDR3 bases are TGCAGCGTTGAAGACAGGGGTTCAGGCATTCAGTACTTC. Its translation: CSVEDRGSGIQYF. The whole variable domain, remainder taken from reference TRBV29-1 and TRBJ2-4, is SAVISQKPSRDICQRGTSLTIQCQVDSQVTMMFWYRQQPGQSLTLIATANQGSEATYESGFVIDKFPISRPNLTFSTLTVSNMSPEDSSIYLCSVEDRGSGIQYFGAGTRLSVL.

The chain couples TRBV10-3 to TRBJ1-4, with a possible D match to TRBD1 (5 bases). This CDR3 region has 15 residues. V lost 9 bases and J lost 6, with 20 bases in between. The V gene's germline CDR1 is ENHRY and CDR2 SYGVKD. Here the CDR3 reads CAIAGDRGKHEKLFF. The CDR3 region has the DNA TGTGCCATAGCGGGGGACCGTGGCAAACATGAAAAACTGTTTTTT.

For this clone: A read error may produce the germline difference seen at one junction end. The chain is built from TRBV5-4 and TRBJ2-1, with TRBD1 matching 7 bases. Germline V gene lookup returns CDR1 SGHNT and CDR2 YYREEE (reference sequence). CDR3 length equals 16 residues. CDR3 sequence reads: CASSLPGDRSSNEQFF. CDR3 sequence (DNA): TGTGCCAGCAGCCTCCCCGGGGACAGATCCTCCAATGAGCAGTTCTTC.

The V call is TRBV11-3, the J call TRBJ2-1; the D gene is possibly TRBD1 (5 bases). The CDR3 extends over 13 amino acids. The V end lost 5 bases, the J end lost 4 bases, and 9 bases lay between the germline ends. Germline CDR1 and CDR2: SGHNT and YENEEA. The CDR3 loop is CASSLDRYNEQFF. The CDR3 bases are TGTGCCAGCAGCCTCGACAGATACAATGAGCAGTTCTTC.

This chain connects TRBV6-2 or TRBV6-3 to TRBJ1-2, with D uncertain. V was pared by 5 bases and J by 6 bases, with 19 bases between. CDR3 length equals 15 residues. Germline CDR1 and CDR2: MNHEY and SVGEGT. The CDR3 DNA is TGTGCCAGCAGTCCGCACCCGGGCCTGAGGGATGGCTACACCTTC. It is translated as CASSPHPGLRDGYTF.

The count of this clone is one. The chain couples TRBV20-1 to TRBJ1-2, with D tentatively TRBD1 (6 bases). CDR3 length: 11 amino acids. Trimming took off 3 bases at V and 14 bases at J, with 16 bases between the two ends. Germline V gene lookup returns CDR1 DFQATT and CDR2 SNEGSKA (reference sequence). The CDR3 nucleotides read TGCAGTGCTAGCAGGGACACCAAATGTACCTTC. This sequence encodes CSASRDTKCTF.

CDR3 sequence: CASSFQGADTGELFF. The CDR3 DNA reads as TGCGCCAGCAGCTTCCAGGGGGCCGACACCGGGGAGCTGTTTTTT. The chain links TRBV5-1 to TRBJ2-2, with TRBD1 identical over 8 bases. The CDR3 is 15 residues long. The junction had 3 bases not matched to a gene; V was cut back by 2 bases and J by 3 bases. The germline gives CDR1 SGHRS, CDR2 YFSETQ.

The chain recombines TRBV6-1 with TRBJ1-1; 9 bases map to TRBD1. With V trimmed by 4 bases and J by 1 base, 7 bases remained unmatched. The CDR3 loop spans 16 amino acids. Germline V gene sequence: CDR1 MNHNS, CDR2 SASEGT. CDR3 residues: CASSVPGQGSNTEAFF. For the CDR3, the DNA is TGTGCCAGCAGTGTCCCGGGACAGGGTTCGAACACTGAAGCTTTCTTT.

This chain connects TRBV3-1 (or the pseudogene TRBV3-2) to TRBJ1-2; no definite D call. The CDR3 loop spans 15 amino acids. CDR1 and CDR2 (germline): LGHDT, YNNKEL (reference sequence). V lost 1 base and J lost 2, with 11 bases in between. Written as DNA, the CDR3 is TGTGCCAGCAGCCAAGTGGTTGGCGGAAACTATGGCTACACCTTC. This encodes CASSQVVGGNYGYTF.

The chain joins TRBV20-1 to TRBJ2-3; D is unclear. The CDR3 covers 12 residues. Germline lookup yields CDR1 DFQATT and CDR2 SNEGSKA (reference sequence). Deletions cut 3 bases from V and 2 bases from J, with 6 bases between. The CDR3 DNA follows: TGCAGTGCTAGTCCCTTCACAGATACGCAGTATTTT. Residues: CSASPFTDTQYF.

The chain combines TRBV5-1 with TRBJ1-1, with D perhaps TRBD1 (6 bases). V was trimmed by 1 base and J by 4 bases, leaving 8 bases between them. The CDR3 is 13 amino acids. Per the germline V gene, CDR1 is SGHRS and CDR2 is YFSETQ. The CDR3 here is CASSLTGSTEAFF. For the CDR3, the DNA is TGCGCCAGCAGCTTGACAGGGAGCACTGAAGCTTTCTTT.

This clone was seen once. The genes are TRBV7-9 and TRBJ2-6, with 8 bases matching TRBD1. The ends lost 11 bases at V and 0 bases at J; junction bases unmatched: 12. Germline CDR1 reads SEHNR; CDR2 reads FQNEAQ (reference sequence). The CDR3 loop spans 17 amino acids. CDR3 DNA: TGTGCCCTCCCGTGGACAGGGTTGAGCTCTGGGGCCAACGTCCTGACTTTC. This sequence encodes CALPWTGLSSGANVLTF.

This chain connects TRBV3-1 (or the pseudogene TRBV3-2) to TRBJ2-7, with D possibly matching TRBD2 (6 bases). Germline assignment: CDR1 LGHDT and CDR2 YNNKEL (reference sequence). The CDR3 sequence is 15 residues long. V was clipped by 1 base and J by 4 bases, with 14 bases between them. DNA for the CDR3: TGTGCCAGCAGCCAAGCGGGGGAGATGGCATACGAGCAGTACTTC. Its protein product is CASSQAGEMAYEQYF.

The chain employs TRBV5-6 and TRBJ1-5; unclear D gene. Trimming removed 4 bases from V and 2 bases from J, with 10 bases in between. CDR3 size: 14 residues. Germline lookup yields CDR1 SGHDT and CDR2 YYEEEE. CDR3 in DNA: TGTGCCAGCAGCCGAGGACTGGGCAATCAGCCCCAGCATTTT. Translation: CASSRGLGNQPQHF.

J is TRBJ2-2 and V is TRBV5-4; D is possibly TRBD2 (6 bases). CDR1 and CDR2 from the germline V gene are SGHNT and YYREEE (reference sequence). The V and J ends lost 0 bases and 7 bases respectively, with 10 bases between them. CDR3 length equals 14 residues. The CDR3, as DNA: TGTGCCAGCAGCTTGGGATCAGCGGGCGGGGAGCTGTTTTTT. Its protein product is CASSLGSAGGELFF.

The table lists this clone with a few counts. CDR3 sequence reads: CAWNYKGQYNSPLHF. The CDR3 DNA sequence: TGTGCCTGGAACTACAAAGGACAGTATAATTCACCCCTCCACTTT. The genes are TRBV30 and TRBJ1-6, with D possibly matching TRBD1 (6 bases). V shed 4 bases and J shed 4 bases, with 14 bases lying between them. The CDR3 is 15 amino acids. Per the germline V gene, CDR1 is GTSNPN and CDR2 is SVGIG (reference sequence).